This is a list of T cell receptor beta chains from one sample in a study of brain T cells in children with intractable seizures. The method was immunoSEQ multiplex PCR; TCRdb's version includes in-frame clones alone and lacks a portion of them. The sample records about 340,000 clones, over 90% being singletons. Sample: peripheral blood, taken 5 to 6 months after surgery. The receptors originated from a boy under two years old with tuberous sclerosis and intractable seizures. The CDR3 runs from the conserved cysteine through the conserved F or W. A D gene is named only where the DNA matches it firmly.

v_call	d_call	j_call	cdr3_aa	cdr3_nt
TRBV30	TRBD1	TRBJ1-3	CGTTGFGNTIYF	TGTGGCACGACAGGGTTCGGAAACACCATATATTTT
TRBV9	TRBD1	TRBJ2-7	CASSPLTTGKVYEQYF	TGTGCCAGCAGTCCCTTAACGACAGGGAAGGTCTACGAGCAGTACTTC
TRBV19	TRBD2	TRBJ2-3	CASTFRPGGGRDTQYF	TGTGCCAGTACCTTCCGCCCCGGGGGGGGACGGGATACGCAGTATTTT
TRBV30	NA	TRBJ1-1	CASLDGAPSNTEAFF	TGTGCCTCCTTAGACGGGGCACCTTCGAACACTGAAGCTTTCTTT
TRBV9	TRBD2	TRBJ2-3	CASSPSGGADTQYF	TGTGCCAGCAGTCCTAGCGGGGGGGCGGATACGCAGTATTTT
TRBV12-5	NA	TRBJ1-6	CASGLLGAYNSPLHF	TGTGCTAGTGGTTTGCTGGGGGCCTATAATTCACCCCTCCACTTT
TRBV7-2	NA	TRBJ2-1	CASSSQGSYNEQFF	TGTGCCAGCAGCTCACAGGGCTCCTACAATGAGCAGTTCTTC
TRBV2	NA	TRBJ2-1	CASSQGRWNEQFF	TGTGCCAGCAGTCAGGGACGGTGGAATGAGCAGTTCTTC
TRBV2	NA	TRBJ2-1	CASSEALPGSYNEQFF	TGTGCCAGCAGTGAAGCGCTTCCAGGGTCCTACAATGAGCAGTTCTTC
TRBV27	NA	TRBJ2-1	CASSFQGYNEQFF	TGTGCCAGCAGTTTCCAGGGTTACAATGAGCAGTTCTTC
TRBV5-6	NA	TRBJ1-2	CASSPETKGLWGYTF	TGTGCCAGCAGCCCGGAAACGAAGGGGCTCTGGGGCTACACCTTC
TRBV5-6	NA	TRBJ2-7	CASSLDRTGFNSYEQYF	TGTGCCAGCAGCTTGGATCGCACGGGCTTTAACTCCTACGAGCAGTACTTC
TRBV7-9	NA	TRBJ2-3	CASIGAVGTDTQYF	TGTGCCAGCATAGGAGCGGTGGGCACAGATACGCAGTATTTT
TRBV6-5	NA	TRBJ1-1	CASSRQENTEAFF	TGTGCCAGCAGCCGACAGGAGAACACTGAAGCTTTCTTT
TRBV5-1	NA	TRBJ2-3	CASSKTDTQYF	TGCGCCAGCAGCAAAACAGATACGCAGTATTTT
TRBV18	NA	TRBJ1-1	CASSLGSSTEAFF	TGTGCCAGCTCACTCGGCTCCTCTACTGAAGCTTTCTTT
TRBV2	TRBD2	TRBJ2-7	CATVGLAKDEQYF	TGTGCCACCGTAGGACTAGCGAAGGACGAGCAGTACTTC
TRBV27	NA	TRBJ2-3	CASSFLSGIRDTQYF	TGTGCCAGCAGTTTTCTGTCCGGAATTCGAGATACGCAGTATTTT
TRBV5-1	NA	TRBJ2-7	CASSLVGTRASYEQYF	TGCGCCAGCAGCTTGGTCGGGACAAGAGCTTCCTACGAGCAGTACTTC
TRBV19	TRBD1	TRBJ2-7	CASSHRDRVNEQYF	TGTGCCAGTAGTCACCGGGACAGGGTCAACGAGCAGTACTTC
TRBV7-2	NA	TRBJ2-7	CASSLEFSSLYEQYF	TGTGCCAGCAGCTTGGAATTCTCCTCTCTCTACGAGCAGTACTTC
TRBV7-9	NA	TRBJ2-7	CASSLSRDTNEQYF	TGTGCCAGCAGCTTAAGTAGGGACACAAACGAGCAGTACTTC
TRBV9	NA	TRBJ2-2	CASSPLTLTGELFF	TGTGCCAGCAGCCCTTTGACCCTCACCGGGGAGCTGTTTTTT
TRBV3-1/TRBV3-2	NA	TRBJ1-1	CASSPEVGPTEAFF	TGTGCCAGCAGCCCCGAGGTGGGGCCCACTGAAGCTTTCTTT
TRBV18	NA	TRBJ2-1	CASSPLEGGSNEQFF	TGTGCCAGCTCACCACTCGAAGGGGGAAGCAATGAGCAGTTCTTC